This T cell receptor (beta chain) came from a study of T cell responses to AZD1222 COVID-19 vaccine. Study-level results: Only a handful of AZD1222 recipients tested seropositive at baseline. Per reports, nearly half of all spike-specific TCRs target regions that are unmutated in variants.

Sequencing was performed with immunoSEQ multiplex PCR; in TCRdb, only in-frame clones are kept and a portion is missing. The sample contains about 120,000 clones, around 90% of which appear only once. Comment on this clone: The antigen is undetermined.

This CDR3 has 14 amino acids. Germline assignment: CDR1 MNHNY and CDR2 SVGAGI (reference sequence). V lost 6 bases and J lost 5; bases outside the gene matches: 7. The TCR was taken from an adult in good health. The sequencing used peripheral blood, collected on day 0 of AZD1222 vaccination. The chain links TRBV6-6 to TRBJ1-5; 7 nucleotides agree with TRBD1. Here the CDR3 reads CASRDRVGDQPQHF. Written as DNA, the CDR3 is TGTGCCAGCAGAGACAGGGTTGGGGATCAGCCCCAGCATTTT.